The sequence of this T cell receptor beta chain was determined in a study of T cells in Graves' hyperthyroidism and ophthalmopathy. Based on clinical symptoms, serum thyroxine and TRAb, thyroid ultrasound and orbital computed tomography, diagnoses were reached. The TCR beta CDR3 regions underwent amplification using RNA transcripts as the source. HTBI primers were employed in a first-round RT-PCR of the TCR CDR3. TCRdb recomputed calls from the multiplex PCR reads with MiXCR, one row per CDR3 protein. The table lists 450,000 to 600,000 distinct CDR3 sequences, 15% to 20% of them singletons, with over 45% in the top ten. The clonotype was recovered from a middle-aged man with Graves' ophthalmopathy. Sequencing input: blood.

The CDR3 is CASRSSSAGAGGREKLFF. In nucleotides, the CDR3 is TGTGCCAGCAGATCGAGTTCGGCGGGGGCGGGGGGCCGCGAAAAACTGTTTTTT. The chain uses TRBV12-3 or TRBV12-4 and TRBJ1-4; D possibly corresponds to TRBD1 (6 bases). The CDR3 consists of 18 residues. Trimming cost V 6 bases and J 8 bases, with 28 bases left between them.